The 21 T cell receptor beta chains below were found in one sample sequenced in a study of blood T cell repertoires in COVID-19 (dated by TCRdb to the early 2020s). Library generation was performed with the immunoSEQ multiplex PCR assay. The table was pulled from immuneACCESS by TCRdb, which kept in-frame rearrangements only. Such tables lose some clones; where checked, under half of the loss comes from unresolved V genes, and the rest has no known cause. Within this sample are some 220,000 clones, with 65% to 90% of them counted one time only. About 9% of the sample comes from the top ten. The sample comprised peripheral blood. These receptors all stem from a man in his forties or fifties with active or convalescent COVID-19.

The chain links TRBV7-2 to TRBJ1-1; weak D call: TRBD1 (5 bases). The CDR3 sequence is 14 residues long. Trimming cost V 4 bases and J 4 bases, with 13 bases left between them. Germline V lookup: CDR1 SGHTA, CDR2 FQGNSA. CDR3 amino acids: CASSSRGAATEAFF. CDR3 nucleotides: TGTGCCAGCAGCTCAAGGGGTGCCGCCACTGAAGCTTTCTTT.

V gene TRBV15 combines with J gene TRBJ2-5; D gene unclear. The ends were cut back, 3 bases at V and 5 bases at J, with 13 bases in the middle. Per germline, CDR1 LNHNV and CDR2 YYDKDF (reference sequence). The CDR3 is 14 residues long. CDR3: CATSRRIVGETQYF. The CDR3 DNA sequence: TGTGCCACCAGCAGGCGTATAGTGGGCGAGACCCAGTACTTC.

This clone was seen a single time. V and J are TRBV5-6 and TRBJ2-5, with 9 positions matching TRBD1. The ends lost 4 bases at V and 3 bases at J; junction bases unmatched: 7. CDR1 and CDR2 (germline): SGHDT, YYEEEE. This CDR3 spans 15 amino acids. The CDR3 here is CASSTYRGRKETQYF. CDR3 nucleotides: TGTGCCAGCAGCACATACAGGGGGCGCAAAGAGACCCAGTACTTC.

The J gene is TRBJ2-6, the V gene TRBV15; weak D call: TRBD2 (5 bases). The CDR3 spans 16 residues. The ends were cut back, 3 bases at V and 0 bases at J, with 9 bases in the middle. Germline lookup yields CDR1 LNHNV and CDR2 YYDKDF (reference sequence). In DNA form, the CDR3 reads TGTGCCACCAGCAGGAGGGCGGGCTCTGGGGCCAACGTCCTGACTTTC. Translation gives CATSRRAGSGANVLTF.

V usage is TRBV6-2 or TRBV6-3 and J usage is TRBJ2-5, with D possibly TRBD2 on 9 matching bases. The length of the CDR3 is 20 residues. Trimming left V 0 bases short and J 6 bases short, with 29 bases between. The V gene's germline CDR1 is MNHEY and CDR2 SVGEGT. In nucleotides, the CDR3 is TGTGCCAGCAGTTACTCGTTTACAGGGGGTCCGGGACTAGCTGAACAGACCCAGTACTTC. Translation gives CASSYSFTGGPGLAEQTQYF.

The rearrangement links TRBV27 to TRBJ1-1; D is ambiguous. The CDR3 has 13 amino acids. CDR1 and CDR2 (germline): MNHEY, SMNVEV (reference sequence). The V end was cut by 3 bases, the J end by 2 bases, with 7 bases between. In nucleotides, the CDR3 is TGTGCCAGCAGTTTTCAGTTAAACACTGAAGCTTTCTTT. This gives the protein CASSFQLNTEAFF.

The CDR3 region has the DNA TGTGCCACCAGCGTTGGGACTAGCGGGCAAGAGACCCAGTACTTC. It yields the protein CATSVGTSGQETQYF. The rearrangement uses TRBV15 and TRBJ2-5; 12 bases map to TRBD2. The CDR3 runs to 15 residues. Germline V gene data show CDR1 as LNHNV and CDR2 as YYDKDF (reference sequence). Trimming at V came to 5 bases and at J to 2 bases, leaving 3 bases not matched to a gene.

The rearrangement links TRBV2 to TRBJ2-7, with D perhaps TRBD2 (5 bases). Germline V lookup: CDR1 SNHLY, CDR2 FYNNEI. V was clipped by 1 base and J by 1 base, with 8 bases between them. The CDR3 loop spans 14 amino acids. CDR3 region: CASSEGTESYEQYV. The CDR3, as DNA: TGTGCCAGCAGTGAAGGGACTGAATCCTACGAGCAGTACGTC.

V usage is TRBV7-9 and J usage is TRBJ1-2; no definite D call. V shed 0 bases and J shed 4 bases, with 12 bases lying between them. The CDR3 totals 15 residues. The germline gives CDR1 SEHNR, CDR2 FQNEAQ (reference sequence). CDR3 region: CASSLAGGVSYGYTF. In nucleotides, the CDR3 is TGTGCCAGCAGCTTAGCCGGCGGGGTTAGCTATGGCTACACCTTC.

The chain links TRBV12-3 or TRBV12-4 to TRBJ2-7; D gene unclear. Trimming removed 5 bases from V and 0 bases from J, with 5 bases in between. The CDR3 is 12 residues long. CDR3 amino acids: CASSPISYEQYF. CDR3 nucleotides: TGTGCCAGCAGTCCCATCTCCTACGAGCAGTACTTC.

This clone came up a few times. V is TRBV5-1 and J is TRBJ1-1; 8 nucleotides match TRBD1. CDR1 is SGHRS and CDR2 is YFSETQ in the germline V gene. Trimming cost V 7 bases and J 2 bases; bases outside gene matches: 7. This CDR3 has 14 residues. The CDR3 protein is CASGRTGPNTEAFF. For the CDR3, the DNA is TGCGCCAGCGGACGGACAGGGCCCAACACTGAAGCTTTCTTT.

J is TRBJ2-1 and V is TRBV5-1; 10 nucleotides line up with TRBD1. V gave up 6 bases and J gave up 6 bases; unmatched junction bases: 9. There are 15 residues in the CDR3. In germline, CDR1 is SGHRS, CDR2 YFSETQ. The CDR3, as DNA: TGCGCCAGCAACCAAGACAGGGGGCGCGTCAATGAGCAGTTCTTC. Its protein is CASNQDRGRVNEQFF.

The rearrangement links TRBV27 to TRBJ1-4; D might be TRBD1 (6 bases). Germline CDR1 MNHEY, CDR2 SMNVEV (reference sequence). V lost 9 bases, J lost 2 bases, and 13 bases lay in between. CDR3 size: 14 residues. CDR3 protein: CASSWGGTNEKLFF. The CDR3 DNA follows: TGTGCCAGTTCTTGGGGGGGCACTAATGAAAAACTGTTTTTT.

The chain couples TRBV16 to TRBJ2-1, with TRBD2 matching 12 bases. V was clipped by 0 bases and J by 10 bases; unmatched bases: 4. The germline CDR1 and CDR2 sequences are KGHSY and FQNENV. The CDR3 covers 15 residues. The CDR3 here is CASSQSRLAGVEQFF. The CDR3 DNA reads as TGTGCCAGCAGCCAATCTCGACTAGCGGGGGTAGAGCAGTTCTTC.

As DNA, the CDR3 is TGTGCCAGCTTACGACCGACAGGCTCGAACACTGAAGCTTTCTTT. Protein: CASLRPTGSNTEAFF. This rearrangement joins TRBV18 to TRBJ1-1; a possible D gene is TRBD1 (6 bases). The CDR3 spans 15 residues. CDR1 and CDR2 from the germline V gene are KGHSH and LQKENI. Trimming left V 7 bases short and J 1 base short, with 16 bases between.

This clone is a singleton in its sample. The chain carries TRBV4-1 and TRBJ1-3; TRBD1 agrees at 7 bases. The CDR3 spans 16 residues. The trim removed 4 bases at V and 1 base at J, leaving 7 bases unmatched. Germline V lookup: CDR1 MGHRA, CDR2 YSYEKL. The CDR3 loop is CASSPDRTFSGNTIYF. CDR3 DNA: TGCGCCAGCAGCCCGGACAGGACCTTTTCTGGAAACACCATATATTTT.

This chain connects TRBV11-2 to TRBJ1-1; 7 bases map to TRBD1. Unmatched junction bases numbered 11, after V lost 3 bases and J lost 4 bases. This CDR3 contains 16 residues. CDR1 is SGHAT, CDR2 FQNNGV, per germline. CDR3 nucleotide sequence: TGTGCCAGCAGCTTCGGCCACAGGGGTTTGGGCACTGAAGCTTTCTTT. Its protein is CASSFGHRGLGTEAFF.

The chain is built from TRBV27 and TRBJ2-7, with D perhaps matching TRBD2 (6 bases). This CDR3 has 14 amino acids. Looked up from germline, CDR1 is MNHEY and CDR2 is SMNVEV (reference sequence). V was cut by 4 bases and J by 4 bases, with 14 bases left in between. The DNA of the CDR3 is TGTGCCAGCAGTTGGCGGGGCTGGGGTTACGAGCAGTACTTC. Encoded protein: CASSWRGWGYEQYF.

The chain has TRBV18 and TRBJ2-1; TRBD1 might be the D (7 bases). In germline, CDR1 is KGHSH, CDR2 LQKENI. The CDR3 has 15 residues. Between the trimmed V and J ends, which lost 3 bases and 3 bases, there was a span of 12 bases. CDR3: CASSPRDRIYNEQFF. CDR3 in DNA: TGTGCCAGCTCACCGCGGGACAGAATCTACAATGAGCAGTTCTTC. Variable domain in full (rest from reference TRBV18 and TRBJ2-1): NAGVMQNPRHLVRRRGQEARLRCSPMKGHSHVYWYRQLPEEGLKFMVYLQKENIIDESGMPKERFSAEFPKEGPSILRIQQVVRGDSAAYFCASSPRDRIYNEQFFGPGTRLTVL.

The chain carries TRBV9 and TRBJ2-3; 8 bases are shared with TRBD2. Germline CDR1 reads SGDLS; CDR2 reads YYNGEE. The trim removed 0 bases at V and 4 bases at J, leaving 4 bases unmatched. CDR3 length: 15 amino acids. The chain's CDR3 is CASSVEGLGPDTQYF. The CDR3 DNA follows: TGTGCCAGCAGCGTAGAGGGACTAGGCCCAGATACGCAGTATTTT.

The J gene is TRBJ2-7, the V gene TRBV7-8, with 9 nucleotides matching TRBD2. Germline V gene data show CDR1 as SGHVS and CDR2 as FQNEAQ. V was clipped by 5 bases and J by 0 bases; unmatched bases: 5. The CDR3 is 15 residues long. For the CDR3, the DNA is TGTGCCAGCAGCCCTAGCGGGACCTACTCCTACGAGCAGTACTTC. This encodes CASSPSGTYSYEQYF.